A single T cell receptor (beta chain) is shown here with its context. It lacks a known antigen. No base-level quality is on record; no much larger clone is a single base apart. The sample comes from a study of blood T cells in healthy people across ages (dated by TCRdb to the mid-2010s). Notes on the research overall: Template switching captured roughly one uniquely barcoded TCR beta cDNA molecule per two T cells in model experiments. The donors were divided into four age groups: young (average 16 years), middle-aged (approximately 39), aged (around 67) and long-lived (about 84). The study analyzed two additional independent replicas of 1 million unique cDNA reads from the same blood draw for two donors, one aged 18 to 30 and one aged 80 or older. To track age-related changes in TCR beta repertoire diversity, the study relied on deep sequencing normalized with unique cDNA molecular identifiers. To avoid experimental bias, donors of different ages were distributed randomly across sequencing lanes. What the work shows at the level of the full study, not this receptor alone: Compared with the aged group, more naive CD4+ T cells, fewer expanded clones and increased TCR diversity were shown by the long-lived group, suggesting age selection. Donor CMV infection status was unknown, potentially confounding age-related changes in expanded clonotypes. Total diversity estimates from one million sequenced T cells were considered lower bounds and underestimates. As age increased, observed TCR beta diversity per million T cells dropped in a roughly linear way, and a significant reduction was already evident by age 40. Conclusive comparison of naive and antigen-experienced compartments was prevented by the profiling of bulk unsorted PBMCs. Observed TCR beta diversity correlated strongly with the percentage of naive T cells measured by flow cytometry.

Libraries were made using 5' RACE. Sequenced using an Illumina HiSeq 2500. The second PCR ran for roughly 7 to 11 cycles and used a J-beta primer mix along with a sample-barcoded 5' primer. A template-switch 5' adaptor carrying 12 random nucleotides introduced a unique molecular identifier onto each TCR beta cDNA molecule. At least 2.5 million CDR3-containing paired-end reads were obtained from each sample. First-strand cDNA synthesis was performed from all RNA using the Mint cDNA synthesis kit, with priming by a TRBC-specific oligonucleotide. Following uracil-DNA glycosylase treatment, all cDNA underwent a first 18-cycle PCR with the universal primers M1SS and BC2_uni_R. The authors' pipeline ran thus. For normalization, 1 million high-quality reads, each with a distinct molecular identifier, were randomly selected from each sample. Reads with shared molecular identifiers were discarded instead of being binned into consensus sequences. MiTCR, run with a Q25 quality threshold and the strictest error-elimination algorithm, handled CDR3 identification, clonotype clustering and error correction. A nonparametric unseen species model using Euler transformation provided a lower-bound estimate of total TCR beta diversity. The raw public data were reprocessed by TCRdb itself: fastp quality trimming at Q25, MiXCR clonotype calling, in-frame beta chains only. For every CDR3 protein sequence, its rows merge into one entry that carries the most common genes and DNA. Here the V and J calls rest on TCRdb's processing, not on the authors' analysis. The sample yields hundreds of thousands of distinct CDR3 sequences; under 30% were counted once. 15% to 18% of the sample is in the top ten clones.

Systemically healthy Caucasian individuals from Russia, about 38 in total and aged about 6 to 95 years, were included as donors. Each donor gave ten milliliters of peripheral blood, drawn into EDTA-treated Vacutainer tubes. Ficoll-Paque density-gradient centrifugation was used to isolate PBMCs, with at least 7 million per sample. Trizol reagent was used to extract total RNA from PBMCs, with at least 6 micrograms per sample. For every donor, an aliquot of PBMCs went through flow cytometry to measure the percentages of naive CD45RAhigh/CD27high T cells. From the germline V gene, CDR1 is SGDLS and CDR2 is YYNGEE. From its cysteine to its phenylalanine, the CDR3 spans 16 amino acids. The kept DNA is CDR3 alone, 48 bases in frame from the first base. For this chain, trimming is 3 bases at the V end and 5 bases at the J end, and the number of junction bases without a gene match is 6.

The V gene is TRBV9 and the J gene is TRBJ2-5, and TRBD2 aligns with 14 junction nucleotides. Sequenced: blood. This clonotype was sampled from a woman older than 75 in good health. The DNA sequence is TGTGCCAGCAGCGAGCGACTAGCGGGGGGGCGGGAGACCCAGTACTTC. This translates into CASSERLAGGRETQYF.